This T cell receptor beta chain was sequenced during a study of OX40 agonist ivuxolimab in advanced cancers. As for this clone: No antigen is known for it.

Study-wide results and limits: Researchers report that CD8+ T cells had, on average, more expanded clones than CD4+. Nonresponders, in some cases, also had low normalized T-cell clonal expansion.

V trimming: 1 base; J trimming: 4 bases; junction bases outside the gene matches: 6. Germline loops: CDR1 SGHTA, CDR2 FQGNSA. The CDR3 is made up of 17 amino acids. Profiled with immunoSEQ multiplex PCR; TCRdb holds only in-frame clones, not every one. The sample has about 48,000 clones; about 87% are singletons. The clonotype was recovered from an adult with an advanced solid tumor such as melanoma, head and neck, liver or kidney cancer. This chain links TRBV7-2 with TRBJ2-2, with 10 bases aligning to TRBD2. Here the sequenced sample was CD4+ or CD8+ T cells sorted from blood, taken in a trial of the OX40 agonist ivuxolimab. The CDR3 sequence is CASSLVLLAGPTGELFF. The CDR3 DNA reads TGTGCCAGCAGCTTAGTCTTACTAGCGGGGCCCACCGGGGAGCTGTTTTTT.